This paragraph covers one T cell receptor (beta chain) sequence. The sample belongs to a study of control samples from healthy donors and cancer patients. TCRdb's copy holds only in-frame clones and misses some; the assay was immunoSEQ multiplex PCR. Of approximately 100,000 clones detected, roughly 90% appear once; the ten largest clones hold 7.8%. The source material was blood. The receptor was isolated from a man younger than 40 in good health.

CDR3 sequence (DNA): TGTGCCAGCAGCTTTGGGAGCGGATCCTACGAGCAGTACTTC. It is translated as CASSFGSGSYEQYF. The chain combines TRBV7-9 with TRBJ2-7, with D possibly TRBD2 on 5 matching bases. CDR1 SEHNR and CDR2 FQNEAQ come from the germline V gene (reference sequence). CDR3 length equals 14 residues. V was cut by 3 bases and J by 1 base, with 10 bases left in between.